These 18 T cell receptor beta chains originate from one sample sequenced in a study of blood T cell repertoires in COVID-19. TCRdb's copy holds only in-frame clones and misses some; the assay was immunoSEQ multiplex PCR. The sample lists 150,000 to 200,000 clones, around 90% occurring once. Specimen: peripheral blood. These receptors all come from a middle-aged man with acute or convalescent COVID-19.

This clone was observed a handful of times. The V call is TRBV4-3, the J call TRBJ2-4; D gene uncertain. The CDR3 is 15 amino acids. Trimming pared 1 base from V and 0 bases from J, leaving 7 bases between. Per the germline V gene, CDR1 is LGHNA and CDR2 is YSLEER. DNA for the CDR3: TGCGCCAGCAGCCAAGGGTACAGAGCCAAAAACATTCAGTACTTC. Translation: CASSQGYRAKNIQYF.

CDR3 sequence (DNA): TGTGCCAGCAGCTCCCTTTCCGACAGGTATACGAACACCGGGGAGCTGTTTTTT. This gives the protein CASSSLSDRYTNTGELFF. V gene TRBV7-8 combines with J gene TRBJ2-2, with a weak D call TRBD1 (6 bases). V lost 4 bases to trimming and J lost 0 bases, with 18 bases between them. Germline CDR1 and CDR2: SGHVS and FQNEAQ. The CDR3 totals 18 residues.

The J gene is TRBJ1-2, the V gene TRBV28, with TRBD1 matching over 12 bases. The junction had 15 bases not matched to a gene; V was cut back by 7 bases and J by 3 bases. The germline V gene encodes CDR1 MDHEN and CDR2 SYDVKM. The CDR3 consists of 18 residues. The chain's CDR3 is CASTQPGTGGPRDYGYTF. The CDR3 DNA is TGTGCCAGCACCCAACCCGGGACAGGGGGCCCAAGGGACTATGGCTACACCTTC.

The chain employs TRBV5-6 and TRBJ1-6; the match to TRBD1 covers 12 bases. Germline CDR1 is SGHDT and CDR2 is YYEEEE. This CDR3 is built from 14 residues. Trimming at V came to 7 bases and at J to 9 bases, leaving 5 bases not matched to a gene. CDR3 sequence reads: CASRDRGPSSPLHF. In DNA form, the CDR3 reads TGTGCCAGCCGGGACAGGGGGCCAAGTTCACCCCTCCACTTT.

The rearrangement links TRBV10-3 to TRBJ2-2; 8 bases agree with TRBD2. The CDR3 covers 15 residues. Germline CDR1 reads ENHRY; CDR2 reads SYGVKD. The V gene end was trimmed by 8 bases and the J gene end by 4 bases; junction bases not matched to a gene: 9. In DNA form, the CDR3 reads TGTGCCATCGCCCCCGGGGGGGTATCCACCGGGGAGCTGTTTTTT. This translates into CAIAPGGVSTGELFF.

The rearrangement uses TRBV19 and TRBJ1-1, with a tentative D call TRBD1 (6 bases). Germline lookup yields CDR1 LNHDA and CDR2 SQIVND (reference sequence). There are 17 residues in the CDR3. Trimming pared 2 bases from V and 6 bases from J, leaving 22 bases between. The CDR3 here is CASSIRGAVDVGAEAFF. The CDR3 DNA sequence: TGTGCCAGTAGTATACGGGGGGCGGTCGATGTTGGAGCTGAAGCTTTCTTT. Variable domain in full (rest from reference TRBV19 and TRBJ1-1): DGGITQSPKYLFRKEGQNVTLSCEQNLNHDAMYWYRQDPGQGLRLIYYSQIVNDFQKGDIAEGYSVSREKKESFPLTVTSAQKNPTAFYLCASSIRGAVDVGAEAFFGQGTRLTVV.

The rearrangement uses TRBV28 and TRBJ1-4, with 11 nucleotides matching TRBD1. CDR3 length: 16 residues. Germline trimming cut 2 bases from V and 11 bases from J; bases unmatched to any gene: 10. Germline CDR1 and CDR2: MDHEN and SYDVKM. The CDR3 sequence: CASSLGDRGTFGKLFF. The CDR3 nucleotides are TGTGCCAGCAGTTTAGGGGACAGGGGGACTTTTGGGAAACTGTTTTTT.

This clone was picked up one time. The same CDR3 is also encoded by other DNA sequences in this sample. The chain is built from TRBV3-1 (or the pseudogene TRBV3-2) and TRBJ1-2; D gene unclear. This CDR3 region has 13 residues. The V end was cut by 3 bases, the J end by 2 bases, with 7 bases between. Germline CDR1 is LGHDT and CDR2 is YNNKEL (reference sequence). The CDR3 loop is CASSHSVNYGYTF. The CDR3 coding sequence is TGTGCCAGCAGCCATTCGGTGAACTATGGCTACACCTTC.

The CDR3 DNA follows: TGTGCCAGCTTTTCCGGGATGGGGGAAAAACTGTTTTTT. Translating gives CASFSGMGEKLFF. The chain has TRBV28 and TRBJ1-4, with D unclear. V was pared by 8 bases and J by 8 bases, with 15 bases between. The germline V gene encodes CDR1 MDHEN and CDR2 SYDVKM. CDR3 size: 13 residues.

The count of this clone is one. V is TRBV6-5 and J is TRBJ2-1; D unresolved. Germline V gene lookup returns CDR1 MNHEY and CDR2 SVGAGI. This CDR3 is 12 amino acids long. V lost 6 bases and J 10 bases, leaving 13 bases between the germline ends. Written as DNA, the CDR3 is TGTGCCAGCAGCCAGTTGGGCTTCGAGCAGTTCTTC. It codes for CASSQLGFEQFF.

The J gene is TRBJ2-1, the V gene TRBV11-2; 12 bases line up with TRBD2. This CDR3 comprises 15 residues. Germline V gene lookup returns CDR1 SGHAT and CDR2 FQNNGV. Trimming at V came to 5 bases and at J to 5 bases, leaving 4 bases not matched to a gene. The chain's CDR3 is CASSLSSGGDNEQFF. The CDR3 nucleotides are TGTGCCAGCAGCCTGTCTAGCGGGGGGGACAATGAGCAGTTCTTC. Full variable domain (missing parts from reference TRBV11-2 and TRBJ2-1): EAGVAQSPRYKIIEKRQSVAFWCNPISGHATLYWYQQILGQGPKLLIQFQNNGVVDDSQLPKDRFSAERLKGVDSTLKIQPAKLEDSAVYLCASSLSSGGDNEQFFGPGTRLTVL.

The rearrangement links TRBV18 to TRBJ2-2; possible D gene TRBD1, 5 bases. The V gene's germline CDR1 is KGHSH and CDR2 LQKENI. This CDR3 has 15 amino acids. V was trimmed by 2 bases and J by 4 bases, leaving 11 bases between them. The CDR3 region is CASSPIQGGTGELFF. In nucleotides, the CDR3 is TGTGCCAGCTCACCAATCCAGGGTGGCACCGGGGAGCTGTTTTTT.

This clone has just a few counts. The chain has TRBV18 and TRBJ1-5; TRBD1 matches 9 bases. The CDR3 is made up of 15 amino acids. V shed 6 bases, J shed 6 bases, and the junction held 9 bases outside the gene matches. Germline CDR1 is KGHSH and CDR2 is LQKENI. The CDR3 sequence: CASSPFGTGPQPQHF. CDR3 bases: TGTGCCAGCTCGCCGTTCGGGACAGGGCCTCAGCCCCAGCATTTT.

The V call is TRBV7-9, the J call TRBJ1-2, with a possible D match to TRBD1 (6 bases). The CDR3 runs to 14 residues. Germline CDR1 is SEHNR and CDR2 is FQNEAQ (reference sequence). The V and J ends lost 6 bases and 2 bases respectively, with 13 bases between them. The CDR3 here is CASRRPGVNYGYTF. The CDR3 nucleotides are TGTGCCAGCAGGCGTCCAGGGGTAAACTATGGCTACACCTTC.

The chain carries TRBV4-2 and TRBJ2-5; 8 bases match TRBD2. This CDR3 contains 15 residues. J was trimmed by 5 bases and V by 3 bases; bases with no gene match: 8. Germline assignment: CDR1 LGHNA and CDR2 YNFKEQ. The CDR3 sequence: CASSHVTGGPETQYF. CDR3 bases: TGTGCCAGCAGCCATGTAACGGGGGGGCCCGAGACCCAGTACTTC.

The rearrangement uses TRBV7-9 and TRBJ1-3; D is perhaps TRBD1 (5 bases). The V gene lost 6 bases and the J gene lost 4 bases, with 22 bases spanning the gap. Germline V CDR1 and CDR2: SEHNR, FQNEAQ (reference sequence). CDR3 size: 17 residues. The CDR3 DNA follows: TGTGCCAGCAGAGCGACCTTTTACGGGACTAAGGGAAACACCATATATTTT. It specifies CASRATFYGTKGNTIYF. Full variable domain (remainder filled in from reference TRBV7-9 and TRBJ1-3): DTGVSQNPRHKITKRGQNVTFRCDPISEHNRLYWYRQTLGQGPEFLTYFQNEAQLEKSRLLSDRFSAERPKGSFSTLEIQRTEQGDSAMYLCASRATFYGTKGNTIYFGEGSWLTVV.

The V and J genes are TRBV11-1 and TRBJ1-2; D not certain. CDR1 SGHAT and CDR2 FQDESV come from the germline V gene (reference sequence). Trimming pared 6 bases from V and 5 bases from J, leaving 13 bases between. CDR3 length: 13 amino acids. This chain's CDR3 is CASRKSEFYGYTF. Here the CDR3 DNA reads TGTGCCAGCAGGAAGTCGGAGTTTTATGGCTACACCTTC.

This clone was seen once. The chain recombines TRBV19 with TRBJ2-3; D is unresolved. The germline V gene encodes CDR1 LNHDA and CDR2 SQIVND (reference sequence). Trimming pared 4 bases from V and 2 bases from J, leaving 7 bases between. The CDR3 length is 13 residues. The CDR3 DNA reads TGTGCCAGTAGTACCCAGAACACAGATACGCAGTATTTT. As protein: CASSTQNTDTQYF.